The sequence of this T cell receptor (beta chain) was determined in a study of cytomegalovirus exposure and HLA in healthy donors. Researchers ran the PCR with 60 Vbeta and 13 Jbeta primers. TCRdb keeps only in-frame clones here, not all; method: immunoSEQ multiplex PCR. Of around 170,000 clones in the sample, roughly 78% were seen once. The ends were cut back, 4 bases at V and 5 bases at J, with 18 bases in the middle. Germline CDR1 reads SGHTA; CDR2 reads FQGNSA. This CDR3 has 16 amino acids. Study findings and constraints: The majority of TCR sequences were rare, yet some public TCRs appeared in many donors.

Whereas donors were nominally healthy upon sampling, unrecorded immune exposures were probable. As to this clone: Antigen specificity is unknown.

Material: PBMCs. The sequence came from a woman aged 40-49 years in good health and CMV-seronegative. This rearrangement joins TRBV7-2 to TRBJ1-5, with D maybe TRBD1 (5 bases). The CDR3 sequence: CASSSHGGKPHQPQHF. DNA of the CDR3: TGTGCCAGCAGCTCCCACGGGGGGAAGCCACATCAGCCCCAGCATTTT.